The clone carrying this T cell receptor (beta chain) was counted between two and nine times. The antigen remains undetermined. TCRdb keeps only in-frame clones here, not all; method: immunoSEQ multiplex PCR. The repertoire holds about 1,000 clones, with about 20% as singletons. Between the trimmed V and J ends, which lost 1 base and 0 bases, there was a span of 11 bases. Germline V CDR1 and CDR2: MNHNS, SASEGT. This CDR3 is 16 amino acids long. The data derive from a study of tumour-infiltrating T cells in Burkitt lymphoma. Study information: The Burkitt lymphoma cohort spanned all epidemiological subtypes. Survival, overall and progression-free, tracked with productive clonality.

Study-wide points: Many Burkitt lymphoma patients shared several public clonotypes.

This TCR was sampled from a human donor with Burkitt lymphoma. The gene calls are TRBV6-1 and TRBJ2-3; D possibly corresponds to TRBD1 (6 bases). The sequencing input was tumor tissue. CDR3 sequence: CASSEDRAFSTDTQYF. The CDR3 coding sequence is TGTGCCAGCAGTGAAGACAGGGCCTTTAGCACAGATACGCAGTATTTT.